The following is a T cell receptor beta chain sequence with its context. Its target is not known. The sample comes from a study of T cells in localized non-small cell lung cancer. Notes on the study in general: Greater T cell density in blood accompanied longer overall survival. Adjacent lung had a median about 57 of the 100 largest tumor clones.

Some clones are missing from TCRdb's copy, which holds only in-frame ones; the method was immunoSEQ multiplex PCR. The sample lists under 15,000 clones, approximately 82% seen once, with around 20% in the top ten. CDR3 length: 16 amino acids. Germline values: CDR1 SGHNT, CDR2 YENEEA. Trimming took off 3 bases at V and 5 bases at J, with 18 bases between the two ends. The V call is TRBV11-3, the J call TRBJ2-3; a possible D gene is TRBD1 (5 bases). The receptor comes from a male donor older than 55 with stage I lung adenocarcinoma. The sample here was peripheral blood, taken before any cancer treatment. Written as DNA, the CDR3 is TGTGCCAGCAGCTTGGTCTCGGCAGGGTTGGGAGATACGCAGTATTTT. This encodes CASSLVSAGLGDTQYF.